These 20 T cell receptor beta chains share one sample of origin, sequenced in a study of early T cells in non-severe SARS-CoV-2 infection. TCRdb reprocessed the 5' RACE reads via MiXCR and lists one record per CDR3 protein. The table has 70,000 to 90,000 distinct CDR3 sequences, roughly a tenth seen once; the top ten hold 7% to 9%. Here the sequenced sample was whole blood, taken at baseline. The receptors shown here come from an adult who was a healthcare worker with PCR-confirmed SARS-CoV-2 infection or an uninfected control (not recorded which).

This clonotype was counted at least ten times. The chain couples TRBV20-1 to TRBJ1-3; D gene ambiguous. This CDR3 spans 14 amino acids. Germline lookup yields CDR1 DFQATT and CDR2 SNEGSKA (reference sequence). The V end was cut by 5 bases, the J end by 0 bases, with 11 bases between. The CDR3 DNA is TGCAGTGCTGACGAGGGTGGCTCTGGAAACACCATATATTTT. Its protein product is CSADEGGSGNTIYF.

This clonotype was found once. This chain's CDR3 is CASSSLIREAGELFF. In DNA form, the CDR3 reads TGTGCCAGCAGCAGTTTAATCCGGGAGGCCGGGGAGCTGTTTTTT. The chain employs TRBV11-2 and TRBJ2-2; 7 bases are a match to TRBD2. CDR1 SGHAT and CDR2 FQNNGV come from the germline V gene. The ends lost 5 bases at V and 6 bases at J; junction bases unmatched: 9. The CDR3 consists of 15 residues. Full variable domain (remainder filled in from reference TRBV11-2 and TRBJ2-2): EAGVAQSPRYKIIEKRQSVAFWCNPISGHATLYWYQQILGQGPKLLIQFQNNGVVDDSQLPKDRFSAERLKGVDSTLKIQPAKLEDSAVYLCASSSLIREAGELFFGEGSRLTVL.

The genes are TRBV7-8 and TRBJ2-3; D is unresolved. The V end was cut by 2 bases, the J end by 1 base, with 7 bases between. Germline V CDR1 and CDR2: SGHVS, FQNEAQ. The CDR3 sequence is 14 residues long. The CDR3 region has the DNA TGTGCCAGCAGCTTATCGAGAGGCACAGATACGCAGTATTTT. Encoded protein: CASSLSRGTDTQYF.

The J gene is TRBJ2-7, the V gene TRBV18; D assignment may be TRBD1 or TRBD2 (6 bases each). The CDR3 is 16 amino acids. Trimming pared 3 bases from V and 5 bases from J, leaving 20 bases between. Looked up from germline, CDR1 is KGHSH and CDR2 is LQKENI. CDR3 protein: CASSPSRGGFGDEQYF. The CDR3 nucleotides read TGTGCCAGCTCACCGAGCAGGGGAGGATTTGGGGACGAGCAGTACTTC.

This clonotype was counted at least ten times. The chain employs TRBV6-4 and TRBJ2-1; TRBD1 matches at 10 bases. The germline V gene encodes CDR1 MRHNA and CDR2 SNTAGT. The CDR3 loop spans 15 amino acids. After removal of 5 bases from V and 8 bases from J, the junction contained 9 bases not matched to a gene. CDR3 sequence: CASSTEPGQGYEQFF. The DNA for the CDR3 is TGTGCCAGCAGTACCGAACCGGGACAGGGGTATGAGCAGTTCTTC.

This clonotype was observed at least ten times. The chain joins TRBV3-1 to TRBJ2-1; D gene unclear. V dropped 2 bases and J dropped 12 bases, with 14 bases sitting between them. Germline CDR1 reads LGHDT; CDR2 reads YNNKEL (reference sequence). The CDR3 is 13 amino acids. CDR3 nucleotide sequence: TGTGCCAGCAGCCAAACCCCCACGTCGGGGCAGTTCTTC. This codes for CASSQTPTSGQFF.

This clonotype was counted once. The CDR3 sequence: CSAILPRGLFNEQFF. Here the CDR3 DNA reads TGCAGTGCTATACTACCCAGGGGTCTCTTCAATGAGCAGTTCTTC. The chain employs TRBV20-1 and TRBJ2-1; possibly TRBD1 for D (6 bases). Between the trimmed V and J ends, which lost 4 bases and 6 bases, there was a span of 19 bases. Germline lookup yields CDR1 DFQATT and CDR2 SNEGSKA (reference sequence). There are 15 residues in the CDR3.

This clonotype came up a few times. The V call is TRBV15, the J call TRBJ2-1; TRBD2 matches at 8 bases. CDR3 size: 16 residues. V trimming: 0 bases; J trimming: 6 bases; junction bases outside the gene matches: 7. Germline CDR1 LNHNV, CDR2 YYDKDF (reference sequence). The CDR3 DNA follows: TGTGCCACCAGCAGAGATTTAAGCGGGAGTTTCAATGAGCAGTTCTTC. This sequence encodes CATSRDLSGSFNEQFF.

This clonotype was picked up many times. The chain joins TRBV19 to TRBJ2-4; D remains ambiguous. Between the trimmed V and J ends, which lost 6 bases and 0 bases, there was a span of 12 bases. The CDR3 consists of 15 residues. Germline V lookup: CDR1 LNHDA, CDR2 SQIVND (reference sequence). The CDR3 DNA reads as TGTGCCAGTAGCCTCGAGGCTAGAGCCAAAAACATTCAGTACTTC. The encoded protein is CASSLEARAKNIQYF.

The rearrangement uses TRBV7-9 and TRBJ2-1; D is unclear. The CDR3 sequence is 13 residues long. Germline V gene sequence: CDR1 SEHNR, CDR2 FQNEAQ (reference sequence). The V end was cut by 4 bases, the J end by 10 bases, with 14 bases between. CDR3 DNA: TGTGCCAGCAGCTCATACGGAGTTCACGAGCAGTTCTTC. It specifies CASSSYGVHEQFF. Full variable domain (outside the CDR3, taken from reference TRBV7-9 and TRBJ2-1): DTGVSQNPRHKITKRGQNVTFRCDPISEHNRLYWYRQTLGQGPEFLTYFQNEAQLEKSRLLSDRFSAERPKGSFSTLEIQRTEQGDSAMYLCASSSYGVHEQFFGPGTRLTVL.

The chain couples TRBV28 to TRBJ2-7, with D unresolved. This CDR3 spans 15 amino acids. V was clipped by 5 bases and J by 0 bases, with 14 bases between them. Looked up from germline, CDR1 is MDHEN and CDR2 is SYDVKM. The CDR3 loop is CASSPLDRNSYEQYF. The CDR3 region has the DNA TGTGCCAGCAGTCCGCTTGACCGAAACTCCTACGAGCAGTACTTC.

This clonotype has a count of ten or more. The J gene is TRBJ1-2, the V gene TRBV7-2; the match to TRBD1 covers 12 bases. Losses at the gene ends were 5 bases for V and 4 bases for J; bases not matched to a gene: 2. The CDR3 is 14 residues long. Germline V gene sequence: CDR1 SGHTA, CDR2 FQGNSA. CDR3 nucleotides: TGTGCCAGCAGCACGGGACAGGGGGCCTATGGCTACACCTTC. The encoded protein is CASSTGQGAYGYTF. Drawing the rest from reference TRBV7-2 and TRBJ1-2, the complete variable domain is GAGVSQSPSNKVTEKGKDVELRCDPISGHTALYWYRQSLGQGLEFLIYFQGNSAPDKSGLPSDRFSAERTGGSVSTLTIQRTQQEDSAVYLCASSTGQGAYGYTFGSGTRLTVV.

J is TRBJ2-7 and V is TRBV28; no clear D gene. CDR1 and CDR2 from the germline V gene are MDHEN and SYDVKM. This CDR3 is 11 amino acids long. V gave up 4 bases and J gave up 2 bases, with 3 bases separating them. The chain's CDR3 is CASSSPYEQYF. The CDR3 nucleotides are TGTGCCAGCAGTTCCCCCTACGAGCAGTACTTC.

The sample holds many counts of this clonotype. The V gene is TRBV5-1, the J gene TRBJ2-1, with a possible D match to TRBD2 (5 bases). Trimming pared 6 bases from V and 6 bases from J, leaving 13 bases between. The CDR3 totals 13 residues. Germline V gives CDR1 SGHRS, CDR2 YFSETQ. CDR3 residues: CASTVGVRNEQFF. The CDR3 DNA follows: TGCGCCAGCACTGTGGGAGTACGCAATGAGCAGTTCTTC. Full variable domain (outside the CDR3, taken from reference TRBV5-1 and TRBJ2-1): KAGVTQTPRYLIKTRGQQVTLSCSPISGHRSVSWYQQTPGQGLQFLFEYFSETQRNKGNFPGRFSGRQFSNSRSEMNVSTLELGDSALYLCASTVGVRNEQFFGPGTRLTVL.

The chain carries TRBV28 and TRBJ1-1, with TRBD1 as a possible D gene (5 bases). CDR3 length: 18 residues. The ends were cut back, 5 bases at V and 3 bases at J, with 25 bases in the middle. Germline-derived CDR1 and CDR2 are MDHEN and SYDVKM. CDR3 residues: CASSHPAELSGVDTEAFF. The CDR3 region has the DNA TGTGCCAGCAGTCACCCGGCCGAACTTTCGGGGGTGGACACTGAAGCTTTCTTT.

The chain is built from TRBV14 and TRBJ2-7; the D gene is possibly TRBD1 (6 bases). There are 17 residues in the CDR3. The ends were cut back, 5 bases at V and 3 bases at J, with 23 bases in the middle. Germline CDR1 is SGHDN and CDR2 is FVKESK. The chain's CDR3 is CASSYKGTLQGFYEQYF. The CDR3 nucleotides are TGTGCCAGCAGCTACAAAGGGACCCTACAGGGATTCTACGAGCAGTACTTC.

This clonotype has just a few counts. This rearrangement joins TRBV19 to TRBJ2-2, with D uncertain. Germline V gene data show CDR1 as LNHDA and CDR2 as SQIVND (reference sequence). The CDR3 totals 13 residues. Trimming stripped 6 bases from V and 8 bases from J, with 13 bases between. DNA of the CDR3: TGTGCCAGTAGCGATCGAAAGACGGGGGAGCTGTTTTTT. Translated: CASSDRKTGELFF.

V and J are TRBV20-1 and TRBJ2-3; unclear D gene. CDR1 is DFQATT and CDR2 is SNEGSKA in the germline V gene (reference sequence). Trimming took 1 base from V and 0 from J, leaving 5 bases between them. The CDR3 spans 13 residues. The CDR3 coding sequence is TGCAGTGCTAGAGCACCCAGCACAGATACGCAGTATTTT. Translated: CSARAPSTDTQYF.

The chain recombines TRBV3-1 with TRBJ2-3; 8 bases match TRBD1. J gave up 5 bases and V 1 base, and 5 bases lay outside the gene matches. Germline-derived CDR1 and CDR2 are LGHDT and YNNKEL (reference sequence). The CDR3 has 15 amino acids. The CDR3 coding sequence is TGTGCCAGCAGCCAAGGCTCGACAGGGGTAGATACGCAGTATTTT. Translating it yields CASSQGSTGVDTQYF.

This chain links TRBV28 with TRBJ2-1; 10 bases match TRBD2. Per the germline V gene, CDR1 is MDHEN and CDR2 is SYDVKM. The CDR3 spans 15 residues. Germline trimming cut 6 bases from V and 4 bases from J; bases unmatched to any gene: 6. The CDR3 sequence: CASRLGTSVYNEQFF. The CDR3 nucleotides are TGTGCCAGCAGGCTCGGGACTAGCGTTTACAATGAGCAGTTCTTC.